This TCR beta chain was sequenced in a study of blood T cell repertoires in COVID-19. Study overall: The origin of the acute and convalescent COVID-19 samples was the United States, Italy and Spain. Sample material is recorded as cDNA or gDNA derived from T cells, B-cell-depleted T cells, or PBMCs.

CDR3 length equals 15 residues. Germline V gene sequence: CDR1 SEHNR, CDR2 FQNEAQ (reference sequence). The V and J ends lost 1 base and 0 bases respectively, with 6 bases between them. Authors' processing steps: Reference gene primer amplification gave nucleated cell count estimates. Assay: immunoSEQ multiplex PCR; the TCRdb copy retains only in-frame clones and omits some. D and trimming were read from the DNA, whereas the V and J calls and clone size are those reported in that table. The sample lists 150,000 to 180,000 clones, about 90% occurring once. The clonotype comes from a man aged 50-60 years with acute or convalescent COVID-19. Input material: peripheral blood. This chain links TRBV7-9 with TRBJ1-4; D is unclear. As DNA, the CDR3 is TGTGCCAGCAGCTTAGGGCAGGCAACTAATGAAAAACTGTTTTTT. Translation: CASSLGQATNEKLFF.